This T cell receptor (beta chain) was recovered during a study of post-analysis software for immune sequencing data. The wider study: There were relapsing-remitting, secondary progressive and progressive-relapsing multiple sclerosis among the disease courses included. The study's findings and limits: Controls had lower frequencies than patients of roughly five TRBV segments, which included TRBV5-6, TRBV5-1 and TRBV20-1. Controls showed significantly higher normalized Chao1 diversity than did multiple sclerosis patients.

Germline V gene data show CDR1 as MNHEY and CDR2 as SVGEGT. The CDR3 contains 11 residues. cDNA libraries for TCR beta contained unique molecular identifiers. T cells numbering 1 to 10 million yielded some 480,000 cDNA molecules. TCRdb re-called the PCR reads with MiXCR, one entry per CDR3 protein. Of fewer than 850,000 distinct CDR3 sequences listed, about 27% are singletons. A remark on this clonotype: The antigen is undetermined. The germline gene is not matched at one end of the junction; a read error may be the cause.

This receptor was taken from a girl aged 5-17 years with multiple sclerosis. The chain couples TRBV6-2 or TRBV6-3 to TRBJ2-1; possibly TRBD1 or TRBD2 for D (5 bases each). The specimen sequenced was blood. The CDR3 DNA is TGTGCCAGCAGCCACGGGCAGGGAGCCCTCTTC. Translating gives CASSHGQGALF.